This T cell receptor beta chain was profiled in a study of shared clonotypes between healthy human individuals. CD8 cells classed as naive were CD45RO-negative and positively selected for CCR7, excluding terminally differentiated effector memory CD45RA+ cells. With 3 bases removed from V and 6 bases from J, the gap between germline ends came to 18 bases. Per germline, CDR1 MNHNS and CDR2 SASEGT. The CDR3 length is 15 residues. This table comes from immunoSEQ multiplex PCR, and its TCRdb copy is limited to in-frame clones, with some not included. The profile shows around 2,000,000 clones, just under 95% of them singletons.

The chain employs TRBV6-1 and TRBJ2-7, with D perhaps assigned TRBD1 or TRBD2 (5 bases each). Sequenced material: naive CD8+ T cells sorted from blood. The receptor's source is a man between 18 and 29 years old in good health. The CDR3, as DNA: TGTGCCAGCAGTGACGGGGACGGCTTTACTTTCGAGCAGTACTTC. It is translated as CASSDGDGFTFEQYF.